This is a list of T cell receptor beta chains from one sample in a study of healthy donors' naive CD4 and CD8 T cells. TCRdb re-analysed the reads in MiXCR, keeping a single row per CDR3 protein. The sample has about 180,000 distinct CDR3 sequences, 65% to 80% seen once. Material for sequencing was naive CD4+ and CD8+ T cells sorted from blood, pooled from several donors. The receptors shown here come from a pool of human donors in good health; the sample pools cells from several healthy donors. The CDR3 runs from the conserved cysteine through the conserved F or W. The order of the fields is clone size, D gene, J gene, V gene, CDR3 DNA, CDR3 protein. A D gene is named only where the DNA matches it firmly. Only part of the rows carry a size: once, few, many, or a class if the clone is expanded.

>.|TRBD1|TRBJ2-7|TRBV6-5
TGTGCCAGCAGTCCCTTACAACCGGGACAGGGGACCTACGAGCAGTACTTC
CASSPLQPGQGTYEQYF
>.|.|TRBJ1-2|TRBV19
TGTGCCAGTAGTACTAACTATGGCTACACCTTC
CASSTNYGYTF
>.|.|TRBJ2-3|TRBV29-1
TGCAGCGTTGTCGGCCTAGCGGAGGGGGCTAGCACAGATACGCAGTATTTT
CSVVGLAEGASTDTQYF
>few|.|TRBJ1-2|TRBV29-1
TGCAGCGTTACTCCGGCCGACTATGGCTACACCTTC
CSVTPADYGYTF
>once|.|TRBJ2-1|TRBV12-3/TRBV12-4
TGTGCCAGCAGTTCCTCGGGGGCCAATGAGCAGTTCTTC
CASSSSGANEQFF
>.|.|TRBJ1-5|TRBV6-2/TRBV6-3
TGTGCCAGCAGTTCCAATAGCAATCAGCCCCAGCATTTT
CASSSNSNQPQHF
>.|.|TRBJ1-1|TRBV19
TGTGCCAGTAGGCCGATGGGGGGCGAAGCTTTCTTT
CASRPMGGEAFF
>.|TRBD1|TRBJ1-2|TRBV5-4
TGTGCCAGCAGCGGGACAGCTAACTATGGCTACACCTTC
CASSGTANYGYTF
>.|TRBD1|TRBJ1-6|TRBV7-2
TGTGCCAGCAGCTTAAACCAGGGGGCTACCTCACCCCTCCACTTT
CASSLNQGATSPLHF
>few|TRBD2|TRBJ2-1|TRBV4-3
TGCGCCAGCAGCCAGTTCCGAGCGGGAGAGACGGGCAATGAGCAGTTCTTC
CASSQFRAGETGNEQFF
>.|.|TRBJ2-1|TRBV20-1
TGCAGTGCTCGGACTGGAACGAGCTCCTACAATGAGCAGTTCTTC
CSARTGTSSYNEQFF
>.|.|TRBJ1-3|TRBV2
TGTGCCAGCAGCTCTAACACAGGGCGTGGAAACACCATATATTTT
CASSSNTGRGNTIYF
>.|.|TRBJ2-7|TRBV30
TGTGCCTGGAGTGTACTGGGCGGGAACTACGAGCAGTACTTC
CAWSVLGGNYEQYF
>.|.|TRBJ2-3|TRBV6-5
TGTGCCAGCAGTTTGGGCCAGGGCCTGAGCACAGATACGCAGTATTTT
CASSLGQGLSTDTQYF
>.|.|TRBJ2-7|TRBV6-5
TGTGCCAGCAGTTACAGGGGAAGGTATTACGAGCAGTACTTC
CASSYRGRYYEQYF
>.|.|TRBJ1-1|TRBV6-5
TGTGCCAGCCGCTTAGGGGGGAACACTGAAGCTTTCTTT
CASRLGGNTEAFF
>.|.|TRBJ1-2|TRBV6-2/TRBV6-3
TGTGCCAGCAGAGCCTCGGGCTACACCTTC
CASRASGYTF
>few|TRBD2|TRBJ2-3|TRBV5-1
TGCGCCAGCAGCCTCGGGACTAGCGGCGGAGATACGCAGTATTTT
CASSLGTSGGDTQYF
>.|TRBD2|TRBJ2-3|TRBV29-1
TGCAGCGTTCGCGGACTAGCGGGAGGGCCGGCAGATACGCAGTATTTT
CSVRGLAGGPADTQYF
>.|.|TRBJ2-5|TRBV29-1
TGCAGCGTTTCCCAAGGGGCCGGCGAGACCCAGTACTTC
CSVSQGAGETQYF
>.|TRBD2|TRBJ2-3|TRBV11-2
TGTGCCAGCAGCCTAAGCGGGAGTGGTACGCAGTATTTT
CASSLSGSGTQYF
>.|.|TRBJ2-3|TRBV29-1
TGCAGCGTTGAAAGCGGGTCCCCCACAGATACGCAGTATTTT
CSVESGSPTDTQYF
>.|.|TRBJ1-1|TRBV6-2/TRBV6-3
TGTGCCAGCAGTTACGGGCAGGGCCCCTTCTTT
CASSYGQGPFF
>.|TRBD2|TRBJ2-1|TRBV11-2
TGTGCCAGCAGCACGGCTAGCGGGGGTTCTAATGAGCAGTTCTTC
CASSTASGGSNEQFF
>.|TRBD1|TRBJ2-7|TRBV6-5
TGTGCCAGCAGTAGACCGGGACAGGGGCTCAACGAGCAGTACTTC
CASSRPGQGLNEQYF
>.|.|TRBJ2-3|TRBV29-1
TGCAGCATTGTAATCTCCACAGATACGCAGTATTTT
CSIVISTDTQYF
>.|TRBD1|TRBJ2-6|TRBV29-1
TGCAGCGCTTGGGACAGACAAACGACTGGGGCCAACGTCCTGACTTTC
CSAWDRQTTGANVLTF